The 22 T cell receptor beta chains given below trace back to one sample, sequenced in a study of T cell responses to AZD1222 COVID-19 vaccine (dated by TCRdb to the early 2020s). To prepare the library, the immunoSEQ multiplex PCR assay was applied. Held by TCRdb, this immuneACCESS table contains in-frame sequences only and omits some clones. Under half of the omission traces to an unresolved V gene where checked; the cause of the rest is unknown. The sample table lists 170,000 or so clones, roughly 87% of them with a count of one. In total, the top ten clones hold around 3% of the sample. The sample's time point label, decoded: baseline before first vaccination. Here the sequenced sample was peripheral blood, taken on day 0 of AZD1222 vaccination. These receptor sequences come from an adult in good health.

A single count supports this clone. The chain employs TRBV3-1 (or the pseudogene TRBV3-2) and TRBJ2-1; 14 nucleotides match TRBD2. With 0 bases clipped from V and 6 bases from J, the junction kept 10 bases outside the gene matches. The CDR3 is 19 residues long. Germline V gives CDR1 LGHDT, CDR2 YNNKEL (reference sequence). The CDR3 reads CASSQDFAGLAGASNEQFF. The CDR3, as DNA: TGTGCCAGCAGCCAAGATTTCGCGGGACTAGCGGGAGCCTCCAATGAGCAGTTCTTC.

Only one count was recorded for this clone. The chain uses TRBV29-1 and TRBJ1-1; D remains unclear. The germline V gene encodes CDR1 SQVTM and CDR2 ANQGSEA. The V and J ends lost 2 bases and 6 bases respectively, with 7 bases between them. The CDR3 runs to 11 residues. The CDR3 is CSVETVPEAFF. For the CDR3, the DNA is TGCAGCGTTGAAACGGTCCCTGAAGCTTTCTTT. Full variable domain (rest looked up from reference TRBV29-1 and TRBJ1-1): SAVISQKPSRDICQRGTSLTIQCQVDSQVTMMFWYRQQPGQSLTLIATANQGSEATYESGFVIDKFPISRPNLTFSTLTVSNMSPEDSSIYLCSVETVPEAFFGQGTRLTVV.

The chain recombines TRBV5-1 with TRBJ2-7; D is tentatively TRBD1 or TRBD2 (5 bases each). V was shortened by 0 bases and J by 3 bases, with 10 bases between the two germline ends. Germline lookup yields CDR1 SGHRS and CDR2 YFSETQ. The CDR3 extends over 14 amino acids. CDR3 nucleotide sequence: TGCGCCAGCAGCTTGGCGGGACCATACTACGAGCAGTACTTC. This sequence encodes CASSLAGPYYEQYF.

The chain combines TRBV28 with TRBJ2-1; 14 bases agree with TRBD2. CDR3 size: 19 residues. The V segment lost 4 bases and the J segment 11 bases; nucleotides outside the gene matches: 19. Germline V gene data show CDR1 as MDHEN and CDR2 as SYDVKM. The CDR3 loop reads CASSSTSGRALVSSQKQFF. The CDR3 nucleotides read TGTGCCAGCAGTTCGACTAGCGGGAGGGCTCTTGTCTCGAGCCAGAAGCAGTTCTTC.

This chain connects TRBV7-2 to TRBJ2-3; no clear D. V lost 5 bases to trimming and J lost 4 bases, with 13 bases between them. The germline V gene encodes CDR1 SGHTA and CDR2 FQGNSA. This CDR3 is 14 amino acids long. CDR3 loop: CASSPRRGADTQYF. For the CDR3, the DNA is TGTGCCAGCAGCCCCCGGAGAGGTGCAGATACGCAGTATTTT. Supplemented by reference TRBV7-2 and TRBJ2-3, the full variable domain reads GAGVSQSPSNKVTEKGKDVELRCDPISGHTALYWYRQSLGQGLEFLIYFQGNSAPDKSGLPSDRFSAERTGGSVSTLTIQRTQQEDSAVYLCASSPRRGADTQYFGPGTRLTVL.

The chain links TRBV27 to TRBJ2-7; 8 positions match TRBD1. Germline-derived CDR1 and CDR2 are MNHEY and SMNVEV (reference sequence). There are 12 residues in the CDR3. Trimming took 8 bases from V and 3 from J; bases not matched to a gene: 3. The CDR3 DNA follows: TGTGCCAGCCGGGACAGGATCTACGAGCAGTACTTC. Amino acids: CASRDRIYEQYF.

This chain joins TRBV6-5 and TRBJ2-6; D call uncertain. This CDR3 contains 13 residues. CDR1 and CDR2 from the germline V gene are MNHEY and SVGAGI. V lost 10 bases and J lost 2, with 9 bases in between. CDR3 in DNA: TGTGCCATTCAAAGGGCTGGGGCCAACGTCCTGACTTTC. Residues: CAIQRAGANVLTF.

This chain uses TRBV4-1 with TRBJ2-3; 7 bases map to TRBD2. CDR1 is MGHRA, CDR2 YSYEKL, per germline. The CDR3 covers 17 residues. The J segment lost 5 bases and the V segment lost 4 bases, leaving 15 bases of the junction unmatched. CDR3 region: CASSLQPRRELGDTQYF. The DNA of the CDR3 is TGCGCCAGCAGCCTACAACCACGGCGGGAGTTAGGAGATACGCAGTATTTT.

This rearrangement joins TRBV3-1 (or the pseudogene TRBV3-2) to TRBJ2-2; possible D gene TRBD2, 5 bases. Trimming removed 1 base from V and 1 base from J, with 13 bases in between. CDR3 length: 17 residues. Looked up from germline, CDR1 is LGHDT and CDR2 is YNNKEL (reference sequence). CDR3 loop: CASSQAMRAGNTGELFF. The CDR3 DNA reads TGTGCCAGCAGCCAAGCTATGAGGGCGGGGAACACCGGGGAGCTGTTTTTT.

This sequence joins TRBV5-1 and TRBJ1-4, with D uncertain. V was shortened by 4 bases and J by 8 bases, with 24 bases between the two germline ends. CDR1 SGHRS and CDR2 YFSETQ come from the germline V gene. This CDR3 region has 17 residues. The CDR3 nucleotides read TGCGCCAGCAGCCTCAGACCCCCGACGGGGAGAGTCGAAAAACTGTTTTTT. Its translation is CASSLRPPTGRVEKLFF. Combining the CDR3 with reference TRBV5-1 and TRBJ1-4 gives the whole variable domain KAGVTQTPRYLIKTRGQQVTLSCSPISGHRSVSWYQQTPGQGLQFLFEYFSETQRNKGNFPGRFSGRQFSNSRSEMNVSTLELGDSALYLCASSLRPPTGRVEKLFFGSGTQLSVL.

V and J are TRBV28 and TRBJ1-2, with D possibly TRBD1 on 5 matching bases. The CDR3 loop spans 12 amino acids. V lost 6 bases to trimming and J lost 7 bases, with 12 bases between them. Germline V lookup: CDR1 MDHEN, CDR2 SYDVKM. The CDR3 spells CASRWGGRGYTF. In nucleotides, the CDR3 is TGTGCCAGCAGGTGGGGGGGTCGTGGCTACACCTTC.

This CDR3 is CASSSLTSGSSETQYF. DNA of the CDR3: TGTGCCAGCAGCTCTTTGACTAGCGGGAGTTCAGAGACCCAGTACTTC. V usage is TRBV5-4 and J usage is TRBJ2-5; 12 bases are shared with TRBD2. Unmatched junction bases numbered 7, after V lost 3 bases and J lost 4 bases. The CDR3 runs to 16 residues. Germline V gives CDR1 SGHNT, CDR2 YYREEE (reference sequence).

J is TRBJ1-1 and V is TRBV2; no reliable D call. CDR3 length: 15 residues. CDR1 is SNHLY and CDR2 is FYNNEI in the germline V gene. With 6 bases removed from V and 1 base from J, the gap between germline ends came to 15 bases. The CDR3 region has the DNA TGTGCCAGCAGGCACAACGATGGGTCGAACACTGAAGCTTTCTTT. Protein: CASRHNDGSNTEAFF.

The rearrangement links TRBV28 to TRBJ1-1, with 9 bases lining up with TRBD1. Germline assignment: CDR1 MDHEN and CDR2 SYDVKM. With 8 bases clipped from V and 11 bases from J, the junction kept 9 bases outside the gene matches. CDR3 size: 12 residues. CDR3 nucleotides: TGTGCCAGCGGACGCTGGGACAGGGAGGCTTTCTTT. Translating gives CASGRWDREAFF.

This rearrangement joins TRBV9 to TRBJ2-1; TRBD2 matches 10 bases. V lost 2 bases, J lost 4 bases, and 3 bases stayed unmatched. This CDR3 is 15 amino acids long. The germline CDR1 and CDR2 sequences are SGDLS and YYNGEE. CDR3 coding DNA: TGTGCCAGCAGCGTCGGACTAGCGGATTACAATGAGCAGTTCTTC. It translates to CASSVGLADYNEQFF.

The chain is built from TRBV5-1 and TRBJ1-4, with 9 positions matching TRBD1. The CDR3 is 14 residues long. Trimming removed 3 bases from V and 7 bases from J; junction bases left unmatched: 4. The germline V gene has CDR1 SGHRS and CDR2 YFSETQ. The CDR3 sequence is CASSWDRDGEKLFF. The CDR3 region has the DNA TGCGCCAGCAGCTGGGACAGGGATGGTGAAAAACTGTTTTTT.

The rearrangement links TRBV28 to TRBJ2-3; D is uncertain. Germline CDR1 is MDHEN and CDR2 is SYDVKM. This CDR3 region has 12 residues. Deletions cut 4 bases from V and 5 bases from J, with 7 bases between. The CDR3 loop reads CASSSLLDTQYF. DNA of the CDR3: TGTGCCAGCAGTTCCCTGTTAGATACGCAGTATTTT.

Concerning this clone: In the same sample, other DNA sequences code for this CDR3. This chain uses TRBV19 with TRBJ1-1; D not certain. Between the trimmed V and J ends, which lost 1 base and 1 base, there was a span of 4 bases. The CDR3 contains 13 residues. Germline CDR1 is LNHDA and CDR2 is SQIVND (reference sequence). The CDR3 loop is CASSIGGNTEAFF. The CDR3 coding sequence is TGTGCCAGTAGTATAGGTGGGAACACTGAAGCTTTCTTT.

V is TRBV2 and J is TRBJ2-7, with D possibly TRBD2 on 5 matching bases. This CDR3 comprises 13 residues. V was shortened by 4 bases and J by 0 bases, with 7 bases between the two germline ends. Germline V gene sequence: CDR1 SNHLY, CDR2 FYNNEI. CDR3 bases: TGTGCCAGCAGTGGAGGGCTCTCCTACGAGCAGTACTTC. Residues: CASSGGLSYEQYF.

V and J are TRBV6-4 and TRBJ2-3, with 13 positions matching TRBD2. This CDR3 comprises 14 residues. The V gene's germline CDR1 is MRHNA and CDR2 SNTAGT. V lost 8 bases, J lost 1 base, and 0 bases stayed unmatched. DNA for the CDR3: TGTGCCAGCGGACTAGCGGGAGGCACAGATACGCAGTATTTT. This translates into CASGLAGGTDTQYF.

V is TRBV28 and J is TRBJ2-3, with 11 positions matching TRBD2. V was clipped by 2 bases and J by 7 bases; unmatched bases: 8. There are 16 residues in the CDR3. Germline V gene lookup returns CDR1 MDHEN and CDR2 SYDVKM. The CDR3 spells CASSLTASGRRYTQYF. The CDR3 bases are TGTGCCAGCAGTTTAACGGCTAGCGGGAGGAGGTATACGCAGTATTTT.

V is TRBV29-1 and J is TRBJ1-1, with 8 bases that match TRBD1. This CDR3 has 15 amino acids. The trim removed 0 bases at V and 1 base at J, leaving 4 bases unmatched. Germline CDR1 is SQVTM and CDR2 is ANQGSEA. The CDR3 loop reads CSVEDPTGANTEAFF. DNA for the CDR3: TGCAGCGTTGAAGATCCGACAGGGGCGAACACTGAAGCTTTCTTT.